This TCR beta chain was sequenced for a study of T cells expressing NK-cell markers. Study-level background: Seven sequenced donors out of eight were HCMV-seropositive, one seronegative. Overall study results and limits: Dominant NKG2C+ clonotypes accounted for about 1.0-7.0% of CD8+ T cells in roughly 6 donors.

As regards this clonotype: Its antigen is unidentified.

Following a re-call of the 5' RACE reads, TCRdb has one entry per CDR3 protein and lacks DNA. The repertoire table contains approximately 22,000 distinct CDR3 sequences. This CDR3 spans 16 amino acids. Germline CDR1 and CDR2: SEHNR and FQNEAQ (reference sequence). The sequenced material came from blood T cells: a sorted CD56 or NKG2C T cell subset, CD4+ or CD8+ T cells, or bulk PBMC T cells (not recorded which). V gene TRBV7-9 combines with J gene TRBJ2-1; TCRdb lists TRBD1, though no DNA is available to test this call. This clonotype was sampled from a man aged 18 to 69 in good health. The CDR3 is CASSLGGTGGLREQFF.